This T cell receptor (beta chain) was recorded in a study of low-dose radiotherapy and immunotherapy resistance in tumors. The wider study: Intravenous administration to patients comprised nivolumab at 240 mg every two weeks and ipilimumab at 1 mg/kg every six weeks. Patients were on oral aspirin 300 mg taken daily for four cycles from cycle 1 day 1. Cyclophosphamide infusions of 200 mg/m2 came every two weeks, one day before radiation-immunotherapy.

V was trimmed by 5 bases and J by 0 bases, leaving 11 bases between them. Germline V CDR1 and CDR2: MNHEY, SVGAGI. This CDR3 is built from 15 residues. This clonotype was seen many times. This sample's time point: after trial treatment. Treatment here: LDRT plus nivolumab, ipilimumab, low-dose cyclophosphamide and aspirin (RACIN trial). The donors' regimen was nivolumab, ipilimumab, aspirin, low-dose cyclophosphamide and low-dose radiotherapy. Alpha and beta chains were covered, as first-strand cDNA relied on TRAV- and TRBV-specific primers. A roughly 22-cycle PCR with a constant-region primer and V-primer adapter amplified TCRs. TCRdb independently ran MiXCR on the reads; one entry per CDR3 protein. Of about 97,000 distinct CDR3 sequences in the sample, under 25% are singletons; the top ten hold 4.1%.

Here the sequenced sample was PBMCs, taken after low-dose radiotherapy plus immunotherapy. This chain connects TRBV6-5 to TRBJ1-3; D might be TRBD1 (5 bases). The receptor comes from a male donor with prostate cancer. In DNA form, the CDR3 reads TGTGCCAGCAGTGATGGACACGACTCTGGAAACACCATATATTTT. This translates into CASSDGHDSGNTIYF.